This T cell receptor (beta chain) was profiled in a study of long-term antiretroviral therapy in people with HIV. At minimum, one pre-ART and two post-ART PBMC samples were obtained from each donor. V was shortened by 4 bases and J by 5 bases, with 12 bases between the two germline ends. CDR3 length: 14 amino acids. Germline CDR1 SGHAT, CDR2 FQNNGV. Sequencing used immunoSEQ v3.0 at survey level. Researchers set sequencing to target about 35,000-55,000 T-cell genomes per sample. Using immunoSEQ multiplex PCR, the repertoire was profiled, and TCRdb retains in-frame clones only, with some absent. The sample contains about 17,000 clones, approximately 82% of which appear only once.

This chain uses TRBV11-2 with TRBJ2-1, with TRBD1 as a possible D gene (6 bases). The starting material was unsorted PBMCs, obtained 0.3 years before starting antiretroviral therapy. The origin of this receptor is a man over 45 with HIV. The CDR3 nucleotides read TGTGCCAGCAGCTCTAGGGACACCCACAATGAGCAGTTCTTC. Amino acid sequence: CASSSRDTHNEQFF.